The rows below give T cell receptor beta chains drawn from one sample of a study of beta chain features in type 1 diabetes. Produced via immunoSEQ multiplex PCR; TCRdb's table is partial and in-frame only. The sample holds 640,000 or so clones, roughly 13% seen once. Sequencing was done on a sample of naive CD4+ T cells from blood. These receptor sequences come from a man aged 18 to 30 with type 1 diabetes. CDR3s include the opening cysteine and the closing phenylalanine or tryptophan. A D gene is named only where the DNA matches it firmly. The listing skips clone size in some rows; elsewhere it reads once, few, many or a size class.

j_call: TRBJ2-1; clone_size: -; v_call: TRBV29-1; d_call: -; cdr3_nt: TGCAGCGTTGAAGGGGCGGGCGAGTCCTACAATGAGCAGTTCTTC; cdr3_aa: CSVEGAGESYNEQFF
j_call: TRBJ2-7; clone_size: -; v_call: TRBV28; d_call: -; cdr3_nt: TGTGCCAGCAGTTTATCAGGGTTGGTTTCCTACGAGCAGTACTTC; cdr3_aa: CASSLSGLVSYEQYF
j_call: TRBJ2-1; clone_size: few; v_call: TRBV5-8; d_call: -; cdr3_nt: TGTGCCAGCAGCTTGGCCTTAGGGGCCATCGAGGAGCAGTTCTTC; cdr3_aa: CASSLALGAIEEQFF
j_call: TRBJ2-5; clone_size: -; v_call: TRBV5-1; d_call: -; cdr3_nt: TGCGCCAGCAGCCCGGGAATGCCGGAGACCCAGTACTTC; cdr3_aa: CASSPGMPETQYF
j_call: TRBJ2-5; clone_size: few; v_call: TRBV7-9; d_call: TRBD2; cdr3_nt: TGTGCCATCCACGAGGGCTTAGCGGGGGGTGAGACCCAGTACTTC; cdr3_aa: CAIHEGLAGGETQYF
j_call: TRBJ1-2; clone_size: -; v_call: TRBV14; d_call: -; cdr3_nt: TGTGCCAGCAGCCGACCGTCCGGGTTGGGAGGCTACACCTTC; cdr3_aa: CASSRPSGLGGYTF
j_call: TRBJ2-5; clone_size: few; v_call: TRBV28; d_call: -; cdr3_nt: TGTGCCAGCAGTTTGAACCAAGAGACCCAGTACTTC; cdr3_aa: CASSLNQETQYF
j_call: TRBJ2-3; clone_size: few; v_call: TRBV7-8; d_call: -; cdr3_nt: TGTGCCAGCAGCTTGGTTGAAACAGATACGCAGTATTTT; cdr3_aa: CASSLVETDTQYF
j_call: TRBJ2-7; clone_size: few; v_call: TRBV4-1; d_call: -; cdr3_nt: TGCGCCAGCAGCCAAGTTGGGGGGGACAGCCATCAACTGAGCTCCTACGAGCAGTACTTC; cdr3_aa: CASSQVGGDSHQLSSYEQYF
j_call: TRBJ2-1; clone_size: -; v_call: TRBV29-1; d_call: -; cdr3_nt: TGCAGCGTGGCCAAGGGGGAGAATGAGCAGTTCTTC; cdr3_aa: CSVAKGENEQFF
j_call: TRBJ2-7; clone_size: -; v_call: TRBV5-1; d_call: -; cdr3_nt: TGCGCCAGCAGCTTGGGGGCCTCCATGAACTACGAGCAGTACTTC; cdr3_aa: CASSLGASMNYEQYF
j_call: TRBJ1-1; clone_size: -; v_call: TRBV6-6; d_call: -; cdr3_nt: TGTGCCAGCAGTTACTATCAGGCGCCTCAAGCTTTCTTT; cdr3_aa: CASSYYQAPQAFF
j_call: TRBJ2-1; clone_size: few; v_call: TRBV21-1; d_call: -; cdr3_nt: TGTGCCAGCAGCGACGGACAGGGGGACAATGAGCAGTTCTTC; cdr3_aa: CASSDGQGDNEQFF
j_call: TRBJ1-3; clone_size: -; v_call: TRBV21-1; d_call: -; cdr3_nt: TGTGCCAGCAGCACGAGCCTCAGGGGGCGAGGTGGAAACACCATATATTTT; cdr3_aa: CASSTSLRGRGGNTIYF
j_call: TRBJ1-2; clone_size: once; v_call: TRBV30; d_call: -; cdr3_nt: TGTGCCTGGAGTAGGGTCAACTATGGCTACACCTTC; cdr3_aa: CAWSRVNYGYTF
j_call: TRBJ1-1; clone_size: -; v_call: TRBV10-3; d_call: -; cdr3_nt: TGTGCCATCAGGGGCGGATTGGTCCCCCCTGAAGCTTTCTTT; cdr3_aa: CAIRGGLVPPEAFF
j_call: TRBJ2-4; clone_size: few; v_call: TRBV29-1; d_call: -; cdr3_nt: TGCAGCGTTGGGTTTCTAGCCAAAAACATTCAGTACTTC; cdr3_aa: CSVGFLAKNIQYF
j_call: TRBJ1-1; clone_size: -; v_call: TRBV11-2; d_call: -; cdr3_nt: TGTGCCAGCACCCTATGGGAGACTGAAGCTTTCTTT; cdr3_aa: CASTLWETEAFF
j_call: TRBJ1-1; clone_size: few; v_call: TRBV28; d_call: -; cdr3_nt: TGTGCCAGCAGTCCTAGTCAGGGGCCGAGAACTGAAGCTTTCTTT; cdr3_aa: CASSPSQGPRTEAFF
j_call: TRBJ1-1; clone_size: -; v_call: TRBV5-1; d_call: -; cdr3_nt: TGCGCCAGCAGCTTGGCAGGGAACACTGAAGCTTTCTTT; cdr3_aa: CASSLAGNTEAFF
j_call: TRBJ2-7; clone_size: -; v_call: TRBV5-6; d_call: -; cdr3_nt: TGTGCCAGCAGCTTCGAGCTGCCCTACGAGCAGTACTTC; cdr3_aa: CASSFELPYEQYF
j_call: TRBJ2-7; clone_size: -; v_call: TRBV9; d_call: -; cdr3_nt: TGTGCCAGCAGCGTAGGCCAGGCCGCCTCCTACGAGCAGTACTTC; cdr3_aa: CASSVGQAASYEQYF
j_call: TRBJ1-5; clone_size: -; v_call: TRBV5-1; d_call: TRBD1; cdr3_nt: TGCGCCAGCAGCCAGGGGACAGATAGCAATCAGCCCCAGCATTTT; cdr3_aa: CASSQGTDSNQPQHF
j_call: TRBJ1-2; clone_size: -; v_call: TRBV27; d_call: TRBD1; cdr3_nt: TGTGCCAGCAGTTCCCGACAGGGCGTCTATGGCTACACCTTC; cdr3_aa: CASSSRQGVYGYTF
j_call: TRBJ2-3; clone_size: few; v_call: TRBV2; d_call: TRBD1; cdr3_nt: TGTGCCAGCACCGACAGGGGTGTACCAGATACGCAGTATTTT; cdr3_aa: CASTDRGVPDTQYF
j_call: TRBJ2-3; clone_size: few; v_call: TRBV10-3; d_call: -; cdr3_nt: TGTGCCATCACTATGGGGGGTGCAGATACGCAGTATTTT; cdr3_aa: CAITMGGADTQYF
j_call: TRBJ2-5; clone_size: few; v_call: TRBV20-1; d_call: -; cdr3_nt: TGCAGTGCAGAGCAAGGGGAGACCCAGTACTTC; cdr3_aa: CSAEQGETQYF
j_call: TRBJ1-1; clone_size: -; v_call: TRBV10-3; d_call: -; cdr3_nt: TGTGCCATCACAGGGAGTTGGGACACTGAAGCTTTCTTT; cdr3_aa: CAITGSWDTEAFF
j_call: TRBJ1-5; clone_size: -; v_call: TRBV5-1; d_call: -; cdr3_nt: TGCGCCAGCAGCCTACAAGGGGGTCAGCCCCAGCATTTT; cdr3_aa: CASSLQGGQPQHF
j_call: TRBJ2-7; clone_size: -; v_call: TRBV27; d_call: -; cdr3_nt: TGTGCCAGCAGTCCCTCGGCAAACTACGAGCAGTACTTC; cdr3_aa: CASSPSANYEQYF
j_call: TRBJ1-2; clone_size: few; v_call: TRBV30; d_call: TRBD1; cdr3_nt: TGTGCCTGGAGCGCCTTTTCCGACGCGGGACAGGGCCAGGGCTACACCTTC; cdr3_aa: CAWSAFSDAGQGQGYTF
j_call: TRBJ1-2; clone_size: once; v_call: TRBV30; d_call: -; cdr3_nt: TGTGCCTGGAGGCCACCTTGGGGGGACTATGGCTACACCTTC; cdr3_aa: CAWRPPWGDYGYTF
j_call: TRBJ1-2; clone_size: once; v_call: TRBV4-2; d_call: TRBD1; cdr3_nt: TGTGCCAGCAGCCAAGATGTTGGGACAGGGTATGGCTACACCTTC; cdr3_aa: CASSQDVGTGYGYTF
j_call: TRBJ2-5; clone_size: few; v_call: TRBV30; d_call: -; cdr3_nt: TGTGCCTGGAGTGGGGGGCAAGAGACCCAGTACTTC; cdr3_aa: CAWSGGQETQYF
j_call: TRBJ1-2; clone_size: few; v_call: TRBV13; d_call: TRBD1; cdr3_nt: TGTGCCAGCAGCTGGAGGGGACAGGGTTTAGGCTACACCTTC; cdr3_aa: CASSWRGQGLGYTF
j_call: TRBJ2-5; clone_size: few; v_call: TRBV9; d_call: -; cdr3_nt: TGTGCCAGCAGCCGTGGGTTCGGGGGAGTGGAGACCCAGTACTTC; cdr3_aa: CASSRGFGGVETQYF
j_call: TRBJ2-1; clone_size: -; v_call: TRBV15; d_call: -; cdr3_nt: TGTGCCACCAGCCGCACAGGAGGGGTTGTATCCTACAATGAGCAGTTCTTC; cdr3_aa: CATSRTGGVVSYNEQFF
j_call: TRBJ2-7; clone_size: few; v_call: TRBV13; d_call: -; cdr3_nt: TGTGCCAGCAGCCCTGCACGAGCGAGCGAGCAGTACTTC; cdr3_aa: CASSPARASEQYF
j_call: TRBJ2-7; clone_size: -; v_call: TRBV29-1; d_call: TRBD1; cdr3_nt: TGCAGCGCCCAGGGGGCTAGTTACGAGCAGTACTTC; cdr3_aa: CSAQGASYEQYF
j_call: TRBJ2-5; clone_size: -; v_call: TRBV5-1; d_call: -; cdr3_nt: TGCGCCAGCAGCTTGCCTCTCGGGGCCGAAGAGACCCAGTACTTC; cdr3_aa: CASSLPLGAEETQYF
j_call: TRBJ2-3; clone_size: -; v_call: TRBV19; d_call: TRBD2; cdr3_nt: TGTGCCAGTAGTATAGCCGGGAGGAACACAGATACGCAGTATTTT; cdr3_aa: CASSIAGRNTDTQYF
j_call: TRBJ1-2; clone_size: -; v_call: TRBV18; d_call: -; cdr3_nt: TGTGCCAGCTCACCCACCACCGAGGGGAGTGGCTATGGCTACACCTTC; cdr3_aa: CASSPTTEGSGYGYTF
j_call: TRBJ2-1; clone_size: few; v_call: TRBV28; d_call: -; cdr3_nt: TGTGCCAGCAGTCTCACCCCGACAGGACCCAATGAGCAGTTCTTC; cdr3_aa: CASSLTPTGPNEQFF
j_call: TRBJ1-6; clone_size: -; v_call: TRBV30; d_call: -; cdr3_nt: TGTGCCTGGGGGGGCCCCATGGCTTCACCCCTCCACTTT; cdr3_aa: CAWGGPMASPLHF
j_call: TRBJ2-5; clone_size: few; v_call: TRBV29-1; d_call: -; cdr3_nt: TGCAGCGTTGATCGCAGGGAGACCCAGTACTTC; cdr3_aa: CSVDRRETQYF
j_call: TRBJ1-2; clone_size: -; v_call: TRBV11-2; d_call: -; cdr3_nt: TGTGCCAGCAGCTTAGAGGGGAACTATGGCTACACCTTC; cdr3_aa: CASSLEGNYGYTF
j_call: TRBJ1-6; clone_size: few; v_call: TRBV5-1; d_call: -; cdr3_nt: TGCGCCAGCAGCCCCCCGACAGGCGAGAATTCACCCCTCCACTTT; cdr3_aa: CASSPPTGENSPLHF
j_call: TRBJ2-6; clone_size: -; v_call: TRBV29-1; d_call: -; cdr3_nt: TGCAGCGTTGAAGGGGTCTCGGCCAACGTCCTGACTTTC; cdr3_aa: CSVEGVSANVLTF
j_call: TRBJ2-7; clone_size: few; v_call: TRBV7-2; d_call: TRBD2; cdr3_nt: TGTGCCAGCAGCTTAGCAGGGCTAGCGGGGGTCAACGAGCAGTACTTC; cdr3_aa: CASSLAGLAGVNEQYF
j_call: TRBJ1-4; clone_size: -; v_call: TRBV7-8; d_call: -; cdr3_nt: TGTGCCAGCAGCTTCCAGGGTGGCGATGAAAAACTGTTTTTT; cdr3_aa: CASSFQGGDEKLFF
j_call: TRBJ2-7; clone_size: -; v_call: TRBV2; d_call: -; cdr3_nt: TGTGCCAGCAGTGAAGCTAGTGCGGTACGGACAACTACTTGGGAGCAGTACTTC; cdr3_aa: CASSEASAVRTTTWEQYF